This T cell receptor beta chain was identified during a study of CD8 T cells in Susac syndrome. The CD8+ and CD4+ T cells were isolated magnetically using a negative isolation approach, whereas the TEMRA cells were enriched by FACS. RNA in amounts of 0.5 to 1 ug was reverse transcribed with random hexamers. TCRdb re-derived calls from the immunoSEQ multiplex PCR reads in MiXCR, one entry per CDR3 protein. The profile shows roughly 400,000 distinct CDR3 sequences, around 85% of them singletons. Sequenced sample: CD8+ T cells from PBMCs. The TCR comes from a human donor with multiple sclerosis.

As DNA, the CDR3 is TGTGCCAGCTCACGTAGTGGAGGACGGCGATGGAGCAATGAGCAGTTCTTC. Its protein product is CASSRSGGRRWSNEQFF. This sequence joins TRBV18 and TRBJ2-1; the D gene is possibly TRBD2 (5 bases). There are 17 residues in the CDR3. CDR1 and CDR2 from the germline V gene are KGHSH and LQKENI. V was trimmed by 4 bases and J by 6 bases, leaving 22 bases between them.